This record looks at one T cell receptor beta chain sequence and its context. The antigen this receptor binds is unknown. One base away there is no much larger clone; base qualities are not given. The source of the sample is a study of shared clonotypes between healthy human individuals (dated by TCRdb to 2018 to 2020). Broadly, across the study: A few men and a couple of women, aged 18 to 49 years, made up the cohort. Each donor's leukapheresis produced roughly between about 0.9 and 9.5 billion PBMCs. Blood TCR repertoires of roughly 5 healthy adults were deeply sequenced to estimate repertoire size and the extent of clonotype sharing between individuals. To increase sequencing depth and limit assay-specific biases, TCR repertoire library preparation and sequencing were carried out by different laboratories using diverse techniques. For each donor, CD4 naive and CD4 memory were each given three plates, CD8 naive was given two plates, and CD8 memory was given one plate. What the work shows at the level of the full study, not this receptor alone: Rarefaction of sorted-subset datasets indicated incomplete sequencing despite the large sequencing depth. Sampling was limited to blood, and TCR repertoires in tissue likely differ from TCR repertoires in blood. When a handful of donors were compared, the shared fraction of clonotypes was about 5.2% for naive CD4, less than 4% for naive CD8, 2% to 2.5% for memory CD4, and about 0.36% for memory CD8. Pairwise subsampling indicated that sequencing depth was expected to affect the degree of clonotype sharing among donors. Because the study included a small number of donors, the genetic and exposure-history diversity represented was limited. Naive subsets generally had larger estimated clonotype richness than memory subsets. Higher generation probabilities were observed for clonotypes shared by all four sorted-subset donors than for non-shared clonotypes.

TCR CDR3 regions were amplified from genomic DNA by multiplex PCR using the deep immunoSEQ assay. Extracted genomic DNA from each cell subset was spread evenly across all wells of several immunoSEQ 96-well plates, with each plate serving as a replicate. For sorted subsets, each replicate PCR was loaded with approximately 190 ng genomic DNA, equivalent to 30,000 or so T cell genomes. The purified libraries were quantified using a Qubit 3.0 fluorometer, sized with a Bioanalyzer 2100, and then quantified again using the KAPA Library Quantification kit. Every immunoSEQ 96-well plate was sequenced on a dedicated single-read 150-cycle Illumina NextSeq 550 flow cell. The original pipeline was this. Because the immunoSEQ output included only junctional sequences and no quality scores, the filtering could not be the same as the filtering used for full-length reads. To assign V/J genes and CDR3, sequences were annotated using PyIR, a Python wrapper for IgBLAST v1.9, with IMGT germline references. Reads were filtered out if the reads had weak V/J assignments (E-value above 1e-6), no CDR3, stop codons, out-of-frame junctions, or ambiguous translated residues. A V3J clonotype was defined by an identical inferred V gene, J gene, and CDR3 amino acid sequence. To compute the percentage overlap between repertoires, the number of shared unique clonotypes was divided by the size of the smaller repertoire. Richness of each repertoire was evaluated using RTK rarefaction, the Chao1 estimator, and Recon v2.1 estimates of unobserved clonotypes. For all TCRbeta clonotypes obtained by the gDNA method from a few donors, generation probabilities were computed with OLGA. TCRdb mirrors the immuneACCESS table, restricted to in-frame sequences. Some clones are absent from its copies; in checked studies, under half trace to an unresolved V gene, and the reason for the others is unknown. V and J calls and clone size are copied from that table; D and trimming were computed from the DNA. In all, the sample holds 600,000 to 700,000 clones, and about 80% of those were seen once. The ten biggest clones cover 1.5% to 2% of the sample.

Healthy HIV-negative adults with no recently reported acute infections or vaccinations were included as donors. Every donor was a Caucasian adult residing in Nashville, Tennessee, USA. CD4+ T cells were enriched by magnetic negative selection, after which naive cells were positively selected on CD45RA and the negative fraction was taken as the memory subset. Blood was collected by leukapheresis, and PBMCs were isolated by Ficoll-Histopaque density gradient centrifugation and then cryopreserved in liquid nitrogen vapor phase. Purity and quantity of every magnetically sorted T cell population were checked by analytical flow cytometry. Genomic DNA was isolated from each sorted fraction and quantified by UV absorbance on a Nanodrop 2000c. Including cysteine and phenylalanine, the CDR3 has 14 amino acids. Kept here is only the CDR3 DNA, which spans 42 bases and is read in frame from base 1. The germline V gene (reference sequence) supplies CDR1 PRHDT and CDR2 FYEKMQ. V ends up 6 bases short and J 11 bases short, with an unmatched junction base count of 11.

The TCR sequence derives from a woman younger than 45 in good health. The sequenced material came from memory CD4+ T cells sorted from blood. Sample cell subset or site, as interpreted from the label and publication: CD45RA-negative fraction. Here the chain combines TRBV13 and TRBJ1-4; 8 of the junction bases match TRBD1. The DNA sequence is TGTGCCAGCAGTCAGACAGGGGTATTACGGAAACTGTTTTTT. Its product reads: CASSQTGVLRKLFF.